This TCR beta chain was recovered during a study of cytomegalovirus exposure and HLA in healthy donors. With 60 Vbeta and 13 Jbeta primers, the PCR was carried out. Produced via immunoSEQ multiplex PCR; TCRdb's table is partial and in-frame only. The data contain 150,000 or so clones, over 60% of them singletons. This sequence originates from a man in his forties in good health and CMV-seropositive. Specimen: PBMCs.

The CDR3 loop is CASSYSGHEQYF. CDR3 sequence (DNA): TGTGCCAGCAGCTATAGCGGCCACGAGCAGTACTTC. V is TRBV7-9 and J is TRBJ2-7; TRBD2 is a possible D gene (6 bases). V was shortened by 4 bases and J by 5 bases, with 9 bases between the two germline ends. Germline assignment: CDR1 SEHNR and CDR2 FQNEAQ (reference sequence). The CDR3 contains 12 residues.